This TCR beta chain was captured by sequencing in a study of shared clonotypes between healthy human individuals. This CDR3 has 14 residues. The J segment lost 1 base and the V segment lost 6 bases, leaving 3 bases of the junction unmatched. CDR1 is MDHEN and CDR2 is SYDVKM in the germline V gene. Assay: immunoSEQ multiplex PCR; the TCRdb copy retains only in-frame clones and omits some. The sample includes roughly 1.5 million clones, 95% to 99% seen only once; the top ten take 0.45%. J is TRBJ2-1 and V is TRBV28; TRBD1 matches 7 bases. This sequence originates from a man under 40 in good health. Specimen: naive CD4+ T cells sorted from blood. Subset in this sample: CD45RA+ positively selected. The CDR3 region has the DNA TGTGCCAGCAGACTGACAGGGTCCTACAATGAGCAGTTCTTC. Translated: CASRLTGSYNEQFF.